The TCR beta chain under discussion was sequenced for a study of T cell responses to AZD1222 COVID-19 vaccine. Sequencing used immunoSEQ multiplex PCR; TCRdb keeps in-frame clones, though not all of them. The sample holds some 120,000 clones, about 90% seen once. The CDR3 sequence is 13 residues long. The ends were cut back, 0 bases at V and 2 bases at J, with 4 bases in the middle. Germline CDR1 is WNHNN and CDR2 is SYGVQD (reference sequence). Whole-study findings and limits: Seropositivity was recorded at baseline in only a handful of AZD1222 recipients.

On this clone itself: Its cognate antigen is unknown.

The material was peripheral blood, obtained on day 0 of AZD1222 vaccination. The chain combines TRBV10-1 with TRBJ1-2; D remains ambiguous. The clonotype originates from an adult in good health. The CDR3 region has the DNA TGCGCCAGCAGTGAGTCAAGCAACTATGGCTACACCTTC. This gives the protein CASSESSNYGYTF.